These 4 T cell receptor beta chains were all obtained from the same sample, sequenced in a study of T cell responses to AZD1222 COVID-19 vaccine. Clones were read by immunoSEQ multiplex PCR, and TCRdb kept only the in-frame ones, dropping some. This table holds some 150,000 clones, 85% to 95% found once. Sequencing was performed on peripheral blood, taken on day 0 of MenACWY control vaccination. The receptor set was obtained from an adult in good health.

The CDR3 is CASSQDVRRSSYNSPLHF. In nucleotides, the CDR3 is TGTGCCAGCAGCCAAGACGTGCGACGGAGCTCCTATAATTCACCCCTCCACTTT. The chain recombines TRBV4-2 with TRBJ1-6; D call uncertain. V was clipped by 0 bases and J by 0 bases, with 12 bases between them. Germline-derived CDR1 and CDR2 are LGHNA and YNFKEQ. The CDR3 contains 18 residues.

Here the CDR3 DNA reads TGTGCCAGCAGCTTGGTCAAGGGGCCTCATTGGGGCTACACCTTC. This codes for CASSLVKGPHWGYTF. The J gene is TRBJ1-2, the V gene TRBV5-4; D perhaps matches TRBD1 (5 bases). CDR3 size: 15 residues. CDR1 and CDR2 from the germline V gene are SGHNT and YYREEE (reference sequence). Trimming took off 0 bases at V and 8 bases at J, with 17 bases between the two ends.

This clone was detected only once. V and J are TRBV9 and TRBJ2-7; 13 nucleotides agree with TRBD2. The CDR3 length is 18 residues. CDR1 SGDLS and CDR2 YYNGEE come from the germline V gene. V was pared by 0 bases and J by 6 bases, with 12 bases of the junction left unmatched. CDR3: CASSVGEGTSGITSEQYF. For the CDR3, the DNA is TGTGCCAGCAGCGTAGGAGAAGGGACTAGCGGGATTACCTCCGAGCAGTACTTC. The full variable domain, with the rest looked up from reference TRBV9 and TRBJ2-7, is DSGVTQTPKHLITATGQRVTLRCSPRSGDLSVYWYQQSLDQGLQFLIQYYNGEERAKGNILERFSAQQFPDLHSELNLSSLELGDSALYFCASSVGEGTSGITSEQYFGPGTRLTVT.

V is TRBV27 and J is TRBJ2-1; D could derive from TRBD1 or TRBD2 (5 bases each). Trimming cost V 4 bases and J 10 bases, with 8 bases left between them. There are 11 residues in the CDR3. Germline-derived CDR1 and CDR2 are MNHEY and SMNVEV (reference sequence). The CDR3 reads CASSSRDEQFF. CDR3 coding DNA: TGTGCCAGCAGTTCCCGGGACGAGCAGTTCTTC.